A selection of T cell receptor beta chains follows, all from one sample in a study of metastatic and nonmetastatic thyroid tumors. TCRdb used MiXCR to call clones anew from the PCR reads. The repertoire holds 25,000 to 30,000 clones, with 20% to 30% as singletons. The sequencing input was blood. The receptors were sampled from a female donor with papillary thyroid cancer or a benign thyroid nodule (not recorded which). Some clones in this sample may be carry-over from other donors' samples. Both conserved end residues are part of each CDR3. The D gene is left open where the match is weak. The size field is filled for only some rows; it gives once, few, many or a size class.

v_call	j_call	clone_size	d_call	cdr3_nt	cdr3_aa
TRBV12-3/TRBV12-4	TRBJ1-1	medium-sized	NA	TGTGCCAGCAGTAGCCGGGGCACTGAAGCTTTCTTT	CASSSRGTEAFF
TRBV20-1	TRBJ1-2	medium-sized	TRBD1	TGCAGTGCTCTAACAGGGGGTATGGGTGGCTACACCTTC	CSALTGGMGGYTF
TRBV10-3	TRBJ1-1	many	NA	TGTGCCATCAGTGAAAGGGTGGGGAACACTGAAGCTTTCTTT	CAISERVGNTEAFF
TRBV20-1	TRBJ1-5	NA	TRBD1	TGCAGTGTCTTCCGGGACAGCGGAGGCATGGCGCCCCAGGGGCAGCCCCAGCATTTT	CSVFRDSGGMAPQGQPQHF
TRBV5-1	TRBJ2-3	NA	NA	TGCGCCAGCAGCTTGCGTATACCTGGAGATACGCAGTATTTT	CASSLRIPGDTQYF
TRBV3-1	TRBJ2-1	many	NA	TGTGCCAGCAGCCCCGGACCGGGACGGAAGATATACAATGAGCAGTTCTTC	CASSPGPGRKIYNEQFF
TRBV6-1	TRBJ2-7	few	TRBD2	TGTGCCAGCAGTCCGGGACTAGCGGATTACGAGCAGTACTTC	CASSPGLADYEQYF
TRBV5-5	TRBJ2-7	NA	NA	TGTGCCAGCAGCTTGAAGCGAGCAGGGGTGCGCGAGCAGTACTTC	CASSLKRAGVREQYF
TRBV19	TRBJ2-1	many	NA	TGTGCCAGTAGTCCCGCCGGGGATGAGCAGTTCTTC	CASSPAGDEQFF
TRBV10-3	TRBJ2-1	NA	TRBD2	TGTGCCATCAAAGCGGGAGGTGAGCAGTTC	CAIKAGGEQF
TRBV11-2	TRBJ1-1	NA	TRBD1	TGTGCCAGCAGCTACTGGACAGGTGGATACACTGAAGCTTTCTTT	CASSYWTGGYTEAFF
TRBV7-9	TRBJ1-1	many	TRBD1	TGTGCCAGCAGCCCGGGACAGGGAATTCTGAACACTGAAGCTTTCTTT	CASSPGQGILNTEAFF
TRBV12-3/TRBV12-4	TRBJ1-3	medium-sized	NA	TGTGCCAGCCCTATCGGGGGATCTGGAAACACCATATATTTT	CASPIGGSGNTIYF
TRBV19	TRBJ1-1	medium-sized	TRBD1	TGTGCCAGTAGTTTTAACCGACAGGGTAAGGCTGAAGCTTTCTTT	CASSFNRQGKAEAFF
TRBV7-3	TRBJ1-1	many	NA	TGTGCCAGCAGCCCGACCCAGAACACTGAAGCTTTCTTT	CASSPTQNTEAFF
TRBV9	TRBJ2-2	NA	TRBD2	TGTGCCAGCACCCCGCAACTAGCGTTATACGCCGGGGAGCTGTTTTTT	CASTPQLALYAGELFF
TRBV20-1	TRBJ1-1	many	TRBD1	TGCAGTGCTAGAGATCCCGGACAGGGGGCAGCTGAAGCTTTCTTT	CSARDPGQGAAEAFF
TRBV5-1	TRBJ1-2	medium-sized	TRBD1	TGCGCCAGCAGCCTGGCCGGGACAGGAGGCTACACCTTC	CASSLAGTGGYTF
TRBV3-1	TRBJ2-5	many	NA	TGTGCCAGCAGCCCCCGACTAGTAGGGGAGACCCAGTACTTC	CASSPRLVGETQYF
TRBV9	TRBJ1-5	many	TRBD1	TGTGCCAGCAGCCCCGATCCGGGACAGACTCAGCCCCAGCATTTT	CASSPDPGQTQPQHF
TRBV30	TRBJ1-5	few	NA	TGTGCCTGGAGTGTAATGGCAGGGGTTCAGCCCCGGCATTTT	CAWSVMAGVQPRHF
TRBV4-1	TRBJ2-1	NA	TRBD2	TGCGCCAGCAGCTTCTCCAGACTAGCGGGAGTTTACAATGAGCAGTTCTTC	CASSFSRLAGVYNEQFF
TRBV4-2	TRBJ1-5	NA	TRBD1	TGTGCCAGCAGCGTAGGGGGCGGCCAGGATAAAAATCAGCCCCAGCATTTT	CASSVGGGQDKNQPQHF
TRBV6-1	TRBJ2-2	few	NA	TGTGCCAGCGGCCCCAGGAGACTATACACCGGGGAGCTGTTTTTT	CASGPRRLYTGELFF
TRBV6-1	TRBJ1-6	medium-sized	TRBD1	TGTGCCAGCAACCCCAGGGGGAGCTCCTATAATTCACCCCTCCACTTT	CASNPRGSSYNSPLHF
TRBV5-6	TRBJ2-2	many	NA	TGTGCCAGCAGCCAACAAAACACCGGGGAGCTGTTTTTT	CASSQQNTGELFF
TRBV12-3/TRBV12-4	TRBJ1-4	few	NA	TGTGCCAGCAGTTTAGCGGGGGACGCCGAAAAACTGTTTTTT	CASSLAGDAEKLFF
TRBV30	TRBJ1-6	few	NA	TGTGCCTGGATCCGAGGTGAACCTTTGAATTCACCCCTCCACTTT	CAWIRGEPLNSPLHF
TRBV27	TRBJ2-7	NA	NA	TGTGCCAGCAGTTTTGAGACACCGTTGATTTGCGGAGACGAGCAGTACTTC	CASSFETPLICGDEQYF
TRBV29-1	TRBJ1-4	many	NA	TGCAGCGTTGTTGGACCGGCGGGCGGTGAAAAACTGTTTTTT	CSVVGPAGGEKLFF
TRBV10-3	TRBJ2-7	NA	NA	TGTGCCATGCGTACTAGCCACTACGAGCAGTACTTC	CAMRTSHYEQYF
TRBV11-2	TRBJ2-3	NA	TRBD2	TGTGCCAGCAGCCGCCTCGGGAGTAGCGGGAGGCCAGATACGCAGTATTTT	CASSRLGSSGRPDTQYF
TRBV5-1	TRBJ1-2	few	NA	TGCGCCAGCAGCTTAAAGGAACCTTATACTAACTATGGCTACACCTTC	CASSLKEPYTNYGYTF
TRBV20-1	TRBJ2-5	many	TRBD2	TGCAGTGCCTCGCCCTTGGAGACTAGCGGGACCCAAGAGACCCAGTACTTC	CSASPLETSGTQETQYF
TRBV3-1	TRBJ1-2	many	NA	TGTGCCAGCAGCCCCCGGGCAGGGAACTATGGCTACACCTTC	CASSPRAGNYGYTF
TRBV4-1	TRBJ2-7	NA	TRBD1	TGCGCCAGCAGCCCCGGACAGGGGCCCTCCTACGAGCAGTACTTC	CASSPGQGPSYEQYF
TRBV5-1	TRBJ2-2	medium-sized	NA	TGCGCCAGCAGCTCCCAAGGGGGGCGGGTCGGGGAGCTGTTTTTT	CASSSQGGRVGELFF
TRBV6-1	TRBJ2-5	medium-sized	TRBD1	TGTGCCAGCAGTGAAACTGGCGGGACAGGGCAAGAGACCCAGTACTTC	CASSETGGTGQETQYF
TRBV19	TRBJ1-6	medium-sized	NA	TGTGCCAGTAGTATACAGGGCCCTAATTCACCCCTCCACTTT	CASSIQGPNSPLHF
TRBV5-6	TRBJ1-2	many	NA	TGTGCCAGCAGCTTGGGGAGCGACTTTGGCTACACCTTC	CASSLGSDFGYTF
TRBV6-1	TRBJ2-1	NA	TRBD2	TGTGCCAGCAGTGAACCTAGCGGGAGCTCCTACAATGAGCAGTTCTTC	CASSEPSGSSYNEQFF
TRBV6-1	TRBJ1-1	medium-sized	NA	TGTGCCGCACGGCAGGGCCCCGAAGCTTTCTTT	CAARQGPEAFF